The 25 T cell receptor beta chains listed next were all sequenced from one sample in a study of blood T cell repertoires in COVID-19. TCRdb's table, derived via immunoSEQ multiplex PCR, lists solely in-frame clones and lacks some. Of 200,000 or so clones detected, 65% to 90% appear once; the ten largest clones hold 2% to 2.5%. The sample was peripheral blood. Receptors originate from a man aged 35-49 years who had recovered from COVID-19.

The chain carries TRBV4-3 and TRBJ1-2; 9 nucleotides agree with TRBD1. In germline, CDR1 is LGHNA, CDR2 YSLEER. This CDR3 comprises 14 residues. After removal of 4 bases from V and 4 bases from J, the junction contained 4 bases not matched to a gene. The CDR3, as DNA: TGCGCCAGCAGCCCGGGGACAGGGACCTATGGCTACACCTTC. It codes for CASSPGTGTYGYTF.

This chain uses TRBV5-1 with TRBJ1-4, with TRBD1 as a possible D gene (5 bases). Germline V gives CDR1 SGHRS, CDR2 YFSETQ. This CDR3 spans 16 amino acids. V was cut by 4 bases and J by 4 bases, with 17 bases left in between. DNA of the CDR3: TGCGCCAGCAGCCCGATGGGGGGGTCCGGTAATGAAAAACTGTTTTTT. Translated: CASSPMGGSGNEKLFF. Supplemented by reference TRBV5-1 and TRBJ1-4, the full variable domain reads KAGVTQTPRYLIKTRGQQVTLSCSPISGHRSVSWYQQTPGQGLQFLFEYFSETQRNKGNFPGRFSGRQFSNSRSEMNVSTLELGDSALYLCASSPMGGSGNEKLFFGSGTQLSVL.

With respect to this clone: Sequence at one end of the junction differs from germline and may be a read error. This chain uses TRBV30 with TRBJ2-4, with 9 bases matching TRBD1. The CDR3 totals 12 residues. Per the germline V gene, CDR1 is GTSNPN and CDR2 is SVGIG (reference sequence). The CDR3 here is CAWSEGGQGGTF. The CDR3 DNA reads TGTGCCTGGAGTGAGGGGGGACAGGGAGGAACGTTC.

CDR3 in amino acids: CATSDSGAGGPWDTQYF. The CDR3 DNA follows: TGTGCCACCAGTGATTCCGGAGCGGGAGGGCCTTGGGATACGCAGTATTTT. This chain connects TRBV24-1 to TRBJ2-3; 10 bases align to TRBD2. This CDR3 has 17 residues. Losses at the gene ends were 2 bases for V and 6 bases for J; bases not matched to a gene: 10. Germline values: CDR1 KGHDR, CDR2 SFDVKD.

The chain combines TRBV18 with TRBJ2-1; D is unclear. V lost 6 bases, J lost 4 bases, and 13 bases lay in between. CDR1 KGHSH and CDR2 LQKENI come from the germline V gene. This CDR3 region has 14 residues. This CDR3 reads CASSPRGLYNEQFF. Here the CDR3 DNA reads TGTGCCAGCTCCCCCAGAGGCTTATACAATGAGCAGTTCTTC. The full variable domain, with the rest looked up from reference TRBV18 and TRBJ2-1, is NAGVMQNPRHLVRRRGQEARLRCSPMKGHSHVYWYRQLPEEGLKFMVYLQKENIIDESGMPKERFSAEFPKEGPSILRIQQVVRGDSAAYFCASSPRGLYNEQFFGPGTRLTVL.

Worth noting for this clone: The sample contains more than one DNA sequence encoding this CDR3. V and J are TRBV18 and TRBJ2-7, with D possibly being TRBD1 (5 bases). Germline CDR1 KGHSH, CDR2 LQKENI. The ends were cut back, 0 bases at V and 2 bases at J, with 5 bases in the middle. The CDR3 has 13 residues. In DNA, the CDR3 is TGTGCCAGCTCACCACCGACAGCCTACGAGCAGTACTTC. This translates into CASSPPTAYEQYF.

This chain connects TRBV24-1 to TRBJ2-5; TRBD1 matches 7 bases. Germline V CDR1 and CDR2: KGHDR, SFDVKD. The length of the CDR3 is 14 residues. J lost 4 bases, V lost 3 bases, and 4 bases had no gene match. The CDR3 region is CATSDTGASETQYF. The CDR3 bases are TGTGCCACCAGTGATACAGGGGCGTCAGAGACCCAGTACTTC.

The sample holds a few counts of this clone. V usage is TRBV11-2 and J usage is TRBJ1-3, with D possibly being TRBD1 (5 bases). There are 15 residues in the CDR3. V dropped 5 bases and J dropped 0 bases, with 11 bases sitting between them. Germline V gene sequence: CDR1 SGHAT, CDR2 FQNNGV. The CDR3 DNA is TGTGCCAGCAGCCTCGGGGGAGGCTCTGGAAACACCATATATTTT. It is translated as CASSLGGGSGNTIYF.

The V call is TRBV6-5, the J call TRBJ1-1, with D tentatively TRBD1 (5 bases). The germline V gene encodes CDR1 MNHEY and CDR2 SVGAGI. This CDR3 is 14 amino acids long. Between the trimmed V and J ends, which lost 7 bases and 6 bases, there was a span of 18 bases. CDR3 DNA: TGTGCCAGCAACCTCCCGGGGGGGATGGCTGAAGCTTTCTTT. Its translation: CASNLPGGMAEAFF.

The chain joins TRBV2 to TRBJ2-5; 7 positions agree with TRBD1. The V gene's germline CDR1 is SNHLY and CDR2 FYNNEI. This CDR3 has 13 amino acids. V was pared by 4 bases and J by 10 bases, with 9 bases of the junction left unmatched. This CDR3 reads CASSGIGGRRQYF. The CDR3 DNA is TGTGCCAGCAGTGGTATAGGGGGCCGACGCCAGTACTTC.

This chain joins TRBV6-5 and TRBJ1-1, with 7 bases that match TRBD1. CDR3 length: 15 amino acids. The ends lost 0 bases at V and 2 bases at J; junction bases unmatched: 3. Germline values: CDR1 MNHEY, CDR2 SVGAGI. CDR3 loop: CASSYSGTENTEAFF. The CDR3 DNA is TGTGCCAGCAGTTACTCCGGGACAGAAAACACTGAAGCTTTCTTT.

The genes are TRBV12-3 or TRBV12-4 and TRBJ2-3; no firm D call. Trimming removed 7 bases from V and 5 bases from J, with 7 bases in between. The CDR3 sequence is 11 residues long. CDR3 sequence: CASTSLDTQYF. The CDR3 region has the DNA TGTGCCAGCACCTCTTTAGATACGCAGTATTTT.

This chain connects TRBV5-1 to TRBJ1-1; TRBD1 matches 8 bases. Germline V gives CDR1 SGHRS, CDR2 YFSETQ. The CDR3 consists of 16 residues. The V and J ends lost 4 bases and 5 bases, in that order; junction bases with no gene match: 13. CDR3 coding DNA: TGCGCCAGCAGCCCCGACAGGGGACAGATAGGTACTGAAGCTTTCTTT. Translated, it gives CASSPDRGQIGTEAFF.

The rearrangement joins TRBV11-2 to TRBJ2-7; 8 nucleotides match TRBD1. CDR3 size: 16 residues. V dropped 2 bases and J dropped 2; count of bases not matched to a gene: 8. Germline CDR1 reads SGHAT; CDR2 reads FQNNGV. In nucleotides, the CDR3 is TGTGCCAGCAGCTTATTTGGACAGGGTCCAGCCTACGAGCAGTACTTC. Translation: CASSLFGQGPAYEQYF.

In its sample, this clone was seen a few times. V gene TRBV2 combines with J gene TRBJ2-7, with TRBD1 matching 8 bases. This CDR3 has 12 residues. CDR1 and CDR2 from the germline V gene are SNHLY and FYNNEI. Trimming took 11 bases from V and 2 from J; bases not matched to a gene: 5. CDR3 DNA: TGTGCCGGGGGACAGGTCCCCTACGAGCAGTACTTC. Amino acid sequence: CAGGQVPYEQYF.

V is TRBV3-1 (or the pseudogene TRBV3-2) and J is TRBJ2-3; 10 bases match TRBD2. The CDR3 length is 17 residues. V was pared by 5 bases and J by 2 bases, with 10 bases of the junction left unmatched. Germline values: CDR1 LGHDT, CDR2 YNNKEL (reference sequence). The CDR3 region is CASSFLSGTSDTDTQYF. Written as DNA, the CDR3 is TGTGCCAGCAGCTTCTTGAGCGGGACTAGCGACACAGATACGCAGTATTTT.

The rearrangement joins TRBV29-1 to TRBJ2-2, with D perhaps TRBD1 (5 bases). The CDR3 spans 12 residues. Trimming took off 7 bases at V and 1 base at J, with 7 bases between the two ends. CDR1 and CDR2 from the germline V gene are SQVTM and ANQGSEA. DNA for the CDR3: TGCAGCGCGACAGAGAACACCGGGGAGCTGTTTTTT. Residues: CSATENTGELFF.

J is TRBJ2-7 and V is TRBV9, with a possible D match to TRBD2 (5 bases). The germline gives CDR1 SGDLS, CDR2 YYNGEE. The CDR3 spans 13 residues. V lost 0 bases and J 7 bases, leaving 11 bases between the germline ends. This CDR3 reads CASSVGRAGEQYF. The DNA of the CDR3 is TGTGCCAGCAGCGTAGGAAGGGCGGGTGAGCAGTACTTC.

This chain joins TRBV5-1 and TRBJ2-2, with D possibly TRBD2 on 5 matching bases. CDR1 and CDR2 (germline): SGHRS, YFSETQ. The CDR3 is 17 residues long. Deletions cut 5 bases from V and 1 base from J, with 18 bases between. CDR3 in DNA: TGCGCCAGCAGTTCTTTCTCCCTTCGGGGGAACACCGGGGAGCTGTTTTTT. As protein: CASSSFSLRGNTGELFF.

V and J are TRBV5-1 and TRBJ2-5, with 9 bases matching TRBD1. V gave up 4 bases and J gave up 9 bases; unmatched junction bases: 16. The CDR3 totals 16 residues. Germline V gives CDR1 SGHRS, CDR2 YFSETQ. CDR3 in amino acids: CASSPDGDRALLSQYF. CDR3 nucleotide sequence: TGCGCCAGCAGCCCAGACGGGGACAGGGCTCTATTGTCCCAGTACTTC.

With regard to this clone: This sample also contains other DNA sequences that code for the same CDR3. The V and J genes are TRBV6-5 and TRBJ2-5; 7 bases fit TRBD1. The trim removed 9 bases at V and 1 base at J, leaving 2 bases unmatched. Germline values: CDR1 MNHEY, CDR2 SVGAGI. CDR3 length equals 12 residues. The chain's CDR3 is CASSGGQETQYF. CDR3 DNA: TGTGCCAGTTCAGGGGGCCAAGAGACCCAGTACTTC.

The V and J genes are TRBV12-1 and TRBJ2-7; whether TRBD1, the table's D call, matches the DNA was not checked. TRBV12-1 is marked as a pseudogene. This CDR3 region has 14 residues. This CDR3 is CASSFRTGAYEQYF. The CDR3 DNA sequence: TGTGCCAGCAGCTTTAGGACAGGGGCCTACGAGCAGTACTTC.

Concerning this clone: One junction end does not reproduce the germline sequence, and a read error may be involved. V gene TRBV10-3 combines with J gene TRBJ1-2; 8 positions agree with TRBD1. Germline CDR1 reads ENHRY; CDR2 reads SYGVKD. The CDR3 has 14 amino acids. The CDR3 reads CTISESGQGGGYTF. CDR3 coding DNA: TGTACCATCAGTGAGTCCGGACAGGGTGGTGGCTACACCTTC.

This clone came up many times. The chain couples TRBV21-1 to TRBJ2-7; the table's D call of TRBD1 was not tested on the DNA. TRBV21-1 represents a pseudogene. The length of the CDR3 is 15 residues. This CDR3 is CASSKVDRTSYEQYF. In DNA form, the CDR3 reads TGTGCCAGCAGCAAAGTGGACAGGACTTCCTACGAGCAGTACTTC.

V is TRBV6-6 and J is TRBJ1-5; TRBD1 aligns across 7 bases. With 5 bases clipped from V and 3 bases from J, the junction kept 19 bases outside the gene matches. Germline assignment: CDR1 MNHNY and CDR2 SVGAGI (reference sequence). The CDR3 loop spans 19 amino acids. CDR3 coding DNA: TGTGCCAGCAGTCTTGGGCTCGGGCAGGGGGACGTGGCCAATCAGCCCCAGCATTTT. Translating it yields CASSLGLGQGDVANQPQHF.